One and the same sample provided the 30 T cell receptor beta chains below, sequenced in a study of blood T cell repertoires in COVID-19. Assay: immunoSEQ multiplex PCR; the TCRdb copy retains only in-frame clones and omits some. The data hold tens of thousands of clones, with more than 75% observed a single time. What was sequenced was peripheral blood. Receptors originate from a man aged 60-69 years with acute or convalescent COVID-19.

This clone was counted between two and nine times. The V and J genes are TRBV6-5 and TRBJ2-1; 11 positions agree with TRBD2. Germline values: CDR1 MNHEY, CDR2 SVGAGI. The CDR3 is 15 amino acids. Trimming at V came to 6 bases and at J to 4 bases, leaving 5 bases not matched to a gene. The CDR3 spells CASRVAGGNYNEQFF. The CDR3 coding sequence is TGTGCCAGCAGGGTAGCGGGGGGGAATTACAATGAGCAGTTCTTC.

V and J are TRBV5-6 and TRBJ2-7; no firm D call. Germline assignment: CDR1 SGHDT and CDR2 YYEEEE. CDR3 length: 11 residues. Trimming cost V 2 bases and J 6 bases, with 6 bases left between them. The CDR3 loop reads CASSFSREQYF. The CDR3 DNA sequence: TGTGCCAGCAGCTTTTCCCGCGAGCAGTACTTC. Full variable domain (rest looked up from reference TRBV5-6 and TRBJ2-7): DAGVTQSPTHLIKTRGQQVTLRCSPKSGHDTVSWYQQALGQGPQFIFQYYEEEERQRGNFPDRFSGHQFPNYSSELNVNALLLGDSALYLCASSFSREQYFGPGTRLTVT.

This chain connects TRBV7-2 to TRBJ1-1; the D gene is possibly TRBD1 (6 bases). Germline V gene lookup returns CDR1 SGHTA and CDR2 FQGNSA. CDR3 length: 14 residues. V lost 5 bases and J lost 6, with 16 bases in between. The CDR3 spells CASSNRVIPPEAFF. CDR3 bases: TGTGCCAGCAGCAACAGGGTTATCCCCCCTGAAGCTTTCTTT.

This chain uses TRBV10-1 with TRBJ1-1; weak D call: TRBD1 (5 bases). Germline V gene data show CDR1 as WNHNN and CDR2 as SYGVQD (reference sequence). V was shortened by 0 bases and J by 1 base, with 9 bases between the two germline ends. The CDR3 covers 15 residues. CDR3 residues: CASSESRDSNTEAFF. The CDR3 region has the DNA TGCGCCAGCAGTGAGTCCCGGGACTCGAACACTGAAGCTTTCTTT.

V and J are TRBV5-4 and TRBJ1-1, with D maybe TRBD1 (5 bases). CDR3 size: 14 residues. Germline V gene lookup returns CDR1 SGHNT and CDR2 YYREEE (reference sequence). V was shortened by 3 bases and J by 0 bases, with 9 bases between the two germline ends. CDR3 nucleotides: TGTGCCAGCAGCTCACAGGTCCTGAACACTGAAGCTTTCTTT. Translated, it gives CASSSQVLNTEAFF.

The chain combines TRBV9 with TRBJ1-2, with a possible D match to TRBD1 (5 bases). Looked up from germline, CDR1 is SGDLS and CDR2 is YYNGEE. This CDR3 has 12 amino acids. Between the trimmed V and J ends, which lost 5 bases and 6 bases, there was a span of 11 bases. The CDR3 DNA sequence: TGTGCCAGCAGGGCGGGGGGAAATGGCTACACCTTC. Translated: CASRAGGNGYTF.

The chain uses TRBV5-1 and TRBJ2-1; 12 bases are a match to TRBD2. The CDR3 is 18 residues long. V dropped 0 bases and J dropped 5; count of bases not matched to a gene: 9. Looked up from germline, CDR1 is SGHRS and CDR2 is YFSETQ. This CDR3 reads CASSLELAGGPANNEQFF. Written as DNA, the CDR3 is TGCGCCAGCAGCTTGGAACTAGCGGGGGGCCCAGCGAACAATGAGCAGTTCTTC.

A few counts support this clone. The rearrangement joins TRBV19 to TRBJ1-6; TRBD1 aligns across 9 bases. Germline loops: CDR1 LNHDA, CDR2 SQIVND (reference sequence). V dropped 4 bases and J dropped 6; count of bases not matched to a gene: 7. The CDR3 runs to 16 residues. In DNA form, the CDR3 reads TGTGCCAGTAGTACCGGGACAGGGTCGAGTAATTCACCCCTCCACTTT. Protein: CASSTGTGSSNSPLHF.

The chain couples TRBV21-1 to TRBJ1-5; the D call TRBD1 from the table was never checked on the DNA. TRBV21-1 is a listed pseudogene. This CDR3 spans 14 amino acids. The CDR3 reads CANRTGVGNQPQHF. The CDR3 region has the DNA TGTGCCAACCGGACAGGGGTGGGCAATCAGCCCCAGCATTTT.

The chain has TRBV6-2 or TRBV6-3 and TRBJ2-3; 9 bases line up with TRBD2. J was trimmed by 4 bases and V by 0 bases; bases with no gene match: 2. CDR3 length: 15 amino acids. CDR1 and CDR2 from the germline V gene are MNHEY and SVGEGT. This chain's CDR3 is CASSYSGTSSDTQYF. DNA of the CDR3: TGTGCCAGCAGTTACTCCGGGACTAGCTCAGATACGCAGTATTTT.

This chain connects TRBV6-5 to TRBJ2-3, with unresolved D. Germline lookup yields CDR1 MNHEY and CDR2 SVGAGI. This CDR3 has 13 residues. Trimming took 8 bases from V and 0 from J, leaving 9 bases between them. CDR3 region: CASGSLSTDTQYF. The CDR3, as DNA: TGTGCCAGCGGTTCTCTTAGCACAGATACGCAGTATTTT.

This clone has just one count. This chain uses TRBV30 with TRBJ1-3; 7 nucleotides line up with TRBD1. The J segment lost 4 bases and the V segment lost 5 bases, leaving 8 bases of the junction unmatched. The CDR3 is 14 amino acids. Germline V gene lookup returns CDR1 GTSNPN and CDR2 SVGIG (reference sequence). CDR3 nucleotide sequence: TGTGCCTGGGGAGGGACAGACTCAGGAAACACCATATATTTT. This encodes CAWGGTDSGNTIYF. Variable domain in full (rest from reference TRBV30 and TRBJ1-3): SQTIHQWPATLVQPVGSPLSLECTVEGTSNPNLYWYRQAAGRGLQLLFYSVGIGQISSEVPQNLSASRPQDRQFILSSKKLLLSDSGFYLCAWGGTDSGNTIYFGEGSWLTVV.

This clone was seen a few times. CDR3: CASTDSLYEQYF. The CDR3 DNA reads TGCGCCAGCACGGACAGTCTATACGAGCAGTACTTC. The chain carries TRBV5-1 and TRBJ2-7; tentative D call: TRBD1 (6 bases). This CDR3 region has 12 residues. The V gene lost 6 bases and the J gene lost 4 bases, with 11 bases spanning the gap. Per the germline V gene, CDR1 is SGHRS and CDR2 is YFSETQ.

The rearrangement links TRBV11-2 to TRBJ2-3, with D possibly being TRBD2 (6 bases). V was clipped by 5 bases and J by 5 bases, with 11 bases between them. The length of the CDR3 is 13 residues. The germline V gene has CDR1 SGHAT and CDR2 FQNNGV. The CDR3 bases are TGTGCCAGCAGCAGACCGGGAGTAGATACGCAGTATTTT. Its translation is CASSRPGVDTQYF. Together with reference TRBV11-2 and TRBJ2-3, the CDR3 gives the full variable domain: EAGVAQSPRYKIIEKRQSVAFWCNPISGHATLYWYQQILGQGPKLLIQFQNNGVVDDSQLPKDRFSAERLKGVDSTLKIQPAKLEDSAVYLCASSRPGVDTQYFGPGTRLTVL.

The CDR3 sequence: CATSDPQGYEAFF. Here the CDR3 DNA reads TGTGCCACCAGTGATCCACAGGGTTATGAAGCTTTCTTT. The rearrangement links TRBV24-1 to TRBJ1-1, with D tentatively TRBD1 (6 bases). The CDR3 has 13 amino acids. Trimming removed 3 bases from V and 7 bases from J, with 11 bases in between. Germline V gene data show CDR1 as KGHDR and CDR2 as SFDVKD.

The rearrangement links TRBV2 to TRBJ2-5, with D possibly matching TRBD2 (5 bases). CDR3 length equals 15 residues. Germline CDR1 reads SNHLY; CDR2 reads FYNNEI. Trimming pared 8 bases from V and 5 bases from J, leaving 21 bases between. The CDR3 DNA reads as TGTGCCAGCCTCAGTCGGTCGCGGGTGGATGAGACCCAGTACTTC. This encodes CASLSRSRVDETQYF.

This sequence joins TRBV14 and TRBJ2-1, with 9 bases matching TRBD1. Trimming cost V 3 bases and J 5 bases; bases outside gene matches: 8. The CDR3 sequence is 16 residues long. The germline V gene encodes CDR1 SGHDN and CDR2 FVKESK. CDR3 nucleotides: TGTGCCAGCAGCCACCTCCCGGGACAGGGTGACAATGAGCAGTTCTTC. Its translation: CASSHLPGQGDNEQFF. The variable domain in full, with the rest retrieved from reference TRBV14 and TRBJ2-1, is EAGVTQFPSHSVIEKGQTVTLRCDPISGHDNLYWYRRVMGKEIKFLLHFVKESKQDESGMPNNRFLAERTGGTYSTLKVQPAELEDSGVYFCASSHLPGQGDNEQFFGPGTRLTVL.

The rearrangement joins TRBV27 to TRBJ1-6, with 9 bases fitting TRBD1. The CDR3 covers 14 residues. After removal of 5 bases from V and 11 bases from J, the junction contained 7 bases not matched to a gene. CDR1 is MNHEY and CDR2 is SMNVEV in the germline V gene (reference sequence). CDR3 bases: TGTGCCAGCAGTACGGGGACAGGGTGGACACCCCTCCACTTT. This codes for CASSTGTGWTPLHF.

The V and J genes are TRBV5-1 and TRBJ2-1, with 9 bases identical to TRBD1. This CDR3 has 14 amino acids. V lost 0 bases and J lost 9; bases outside the gene matches: 4. Germline CDR1 reads SGHRS; CDR2 reads YFSETQ. The CDR3 protein is CASSLEGQGGEQFF. The CDR3 DNA is TGCGCCAGCAGCTTGGAGGGACAGGGCGGTGAGCAGTTCTTC.

The chain joins TRBV7-8 to TRBJ1-3; a possible D gene is TRBD1 (6 bases). The length of the CDR3 is 14 residues. Germline CDR1 and CDR2: SGHVS and FQNEAQ. V shed 5 bases and J shed 2 bases, with 10 bases lying between them. The CDR3: CASSHRVPGNTIYF. The CDR3 bases are TGTGCCAGCAGCCACAGGGTTCCTGGAAACACCATATATTTT. Based on the CDR3 plus reference TRBV7-8 and TRBJ1-3, the full variable domain is GAGVSQSPRYKVAKRGQDVALRCDPISGHVSLFWYQQALGQGPEFLTYFQNEAQLDKSGLPSDRFFAERPEGSVSTLKIQRTQQEDSAVYLCASSHRVPGNTIYFGEGSWLTVV.

The rearrangement uses TRBV30 and TRBJ1-1, with 10 nucleotides matching TRBD1. The V and J ends lost 8 bases and 8 bases, in that order; junction bases with no gene match: 17. The CDR3 is made up of 15 amino acids. CDR1 and CDR2 (germline): GTSNPN, SVGIG (reference sequence). The CDR3 loop is CAGDRGRTLRNEAFF. DNA for the CDR3: TGTGCCGGCGACAGGGGGCGAACACTCCGCAACGAAGCTTTCTTT. The whole variable domain, remainder taken from reference TRBV30 and TRBJ1-1, is SQTIHQWPATLVQPVGSPLSLECTVEGTSNPNLYWYRQAAGRGLQLLFYSVGIGQISSEVPQNLSASRPQDRQFILSSKKLLLSDSGFYLCAGDRGRTLRNEAFFGQGTRLTVV.

The chain links TRBV13 to TRBJ2-7; 7 bases map to TRBD1. Trimming cost V 6 bases and J 7 bases; bases outside gene matches: 6. Germline V gene sequence: CDR1 PRHDT, CDR2 FYEKMQ (reference sequence). The CDR3 length is 12 residues. CDR3 protein: CASSQTQGEQYF. CDR3 DNA: TGTGCCAGCAGTCAGACACAGGGGGAGCAGTACTTC.

This chain joins TRBV4-3 and TRBJ2-1; maybe TRBD1 (7 bases). The CDR3 has 14 residues. The germline V and J ends were trimmed by 4 bases and 9 bases, with 16 bases remaining between them. In germline, CDR1 is LGHNA, CDR2 YSLEER. This CDR3 is CASSRDSGQVEQFF. Here the CDR3 DNA reads TGCGCCAGCAGCCGGGACTCCGGACAGGTTGAGCAGTTCTTC.

V gene TRBV6-1 combines with J gene TRBJ2-7; D is possibly TRBD1 (6 bases). CDR1 MNHNS and CDR2 SASEGT come from the germline V gene. Trimming cost V 3 bases and J 1 base, with 10 bases left between them. The CDR3 consists of 14 residues. Written as DNA, the CDR3 is TGTGCCAGCAGTGAGGCTGGGACATCCTACGAGCAGTACTTC. Its translation: CASSEAGTSYEQYF.

This chain connects TRBV6-2 or TRBV6-3 to TRBJ1-1, with 7 bases fitting TRBD1. V lost 2 bases and J lost 1; bases outside the gene matches: 4. The CDR3 extends over 15 amino acids. The V gene's germline CDR1 is MNHEY and CDR2 SVGEGT. The CDR3 reads CASSYTDRRNTEAFF. Here the CDR3 DNA reads TGTGCCAGCAGTTACACGGACAGGAGGAACACTGAAGCTTTCTTT.

The V call is TRBV2, the J call TRBJ2-2; D unclear. The CDR3 is 15 residues long. Germline values: CDR1 SNHLY, CDR2 FYNNEI. V lost 5 bases to trimming and J lost 0 bases, with 10 bases between them. This CDR3 reads CASSPASPNTGELFF. The CDR3 bases are TGTGCCAGCAGTCCAGCGAGTCCGAACACCGGGGAGCTGTTTTTT. The entire variable domain, with the rest obtained from reference TRBV2 and TRBJ2-2, is as follows: EPEVTQTPSHQVTQMGQEVILRCVPISNHLYFYWYRQILGQKVEFLVSFYNNEISEKSEIFDDQFSVERPDGSNFTLKIRSTKLEDSAMYFCASSPASPNTGELFFGEGSRLTVL.

The V call is TRBV27, the J call TRBJ2-5, with D maybe TRBD2 (5 bases). The CDR3 is 13 residues long. Trimming removed 5 bases at V and 9 bases at J, with 16 bases between. Germline lookup yields CDR1 MNHEY and CDR2 SMNVEV (reference sequence). This CDR3 is CASSTSVLGAQYF. The CDR3 DNA sequence: TGTGCCAGCAGTACAAGCGTACTCGGGGCCCAGTACTTC.

The gene calls are TRBV6-5 and TRBJ2-2; no firm D call. There are 14 residues in the CDR3. Trimming stripped 3 bases from V and 8 bases from J, with 13 bases between. Per germline, CDR1 MNHEY and CDR2 SVGAGI. The CDR3, as DNA: TGTGCCAGCAGTTATAGAATCCCGGTGGGGGAGCTGTTTTTT. It translates to CASSYRIPVGELFF.

The rearrangement joins TRBV11-2 to TRBJ1-1, with TRBD1 as a possible D gene (5 bases). Germline values: CDR1 SGHAT, CDR2 FQNNGV. V dropped 0 bases and J dropped 7 bases, with 18 bases sitting between them. This CDR3 has 16 residues. The CDR3: CASSLERGTAPGEAFF. As DNA, the CDR3 is TGTGCCAGCAGCTTAGAACGGGGGACCGCTCCTGGTGAAGCTTTCTTT. The full variable domain, its missing parts supplied by reference TRBV11-2 and TRBJ1-1, is EAGVAQSPRYKIIEKRQSVAFWCNPISGHATLYWYQQILGQGPKLLIQFQNNGVVDDSQLPKDRFSAERLKGVDSTLKIQPAKLEDSAVYLCASSLERGTAPGEAFFGQGTRLTVV.

V usage is TRBV3-1 (or the pseudogene TRBV3-2) and J usage is TRBJ2-4; 9 nucleotides line up with TRBD1. The CDR3 is 18 residues long. Losses at the gene ends were 3 bases for V and 2 bases for J; bases not matched to a gene: 11. From germline, CDR1 is LGHDT and CDR2 YNNKEL (reference sequence). The CDR3 here is CASSQGLGQGRTKNIQYF. CDR3 bases: TGTGCCAGCAGCCAGGGACTCGGACAGGGGAGGACCAAAAACATTCAGTACTTC.